This note documents a single T cell receptor (beta chain) sequence. Clones were sequenced by immunoSEQ multiplex PCR, and TCRdb holds only the in-frame ones, with some missing. Of about 280,000 clones listed, approximately 83% are singletons. The data derive from a study of blood T cell repertoires in COVID-19. Study summary: The study drew acute and convalescent COVID-19 samples from the United States, Italy and Spain.

The receptor comes from a woman between 65 and 79 years old with acute or convalescent COVID-19. Sequencing used peripheral blood.

CDR3 coding DNA: TGTGCCAGCAGCTTACCGGGGCTGCAGGGGCTAGACTATGGCTACACCTTC. Amino acid sequence: CASSLPGLQGLDYGYTF. The chain uses TRBV7-2 and TRBJ1-2, with a tentative D call TRBD1 (6 bases). This CDR3 is built from 17 residues. Germline CDR1 reads SGHTA; CDR2 reads FQGNSA. The V gene lost 2 bases and the J gene lost 3 bases, with 19 bases spanning the gap.